This is a list of T cell receptor beta chains from one sample in a study of radiation and T cells in renal cell carcinoma. Libraries were prepared by immunoSEQ multiplex PCR; TCRdb keeps only in-frame clonotypes and omits some of them. The repertoire includes over 10,000 clones, about 65% of them detected once, and about 20% sits in the top ten. Source: tumor tissue, taken from a patient whose treatment was nephrectomy without radiotherapy. These receptors originate from a woman older than 75 with renal cell carcinoma. Both conserved end residues are part of each CDR3. The D gene is left open where the match is weak. Only some rows state a clone size, as once, few, many or a class for expanded clones.

>TRBJ2-5|14|TRBV4-1|.|.
CASSQVTAQETQYF
TGCGCCAGCAGCCAAGTAACAGCCCAAGAGACCCAGTACTTC
>TRBJ1-1|15|TRBV6-6|TRBD1|few
CASSSPDRMDTEAFF
TGTGCCAGCAGTTCCCCGGACAGGATGGACACTGAAGCTTTCTTT
>TRBJ1-6|16|TRBV7-2|.|medium-sized
CASSLAGGRGRSPLHF
TGTGCCAGCAGCTTAGCAGGGGGTCGCGGACGATCACCCCTCCACTTT
>TRBJ2-1|14|TRBV18|TRBD1|.
CASSSRTGLNEQFF
TGTGCCAGCTCATCCAGGACAGGGCTGAATGAGCAGTTCTTC
>TRBJ1-5|13|TRBV7-2|.|.
CASSLGFNQPQHF
TGTGCCAGCAGCTTAGGGTTCAATCAGCCCCAGCATTTT
>TRBJ2-6|17|TRBV28|TRBD1|.
CASIKRTGGYGANVLTF
TGTGCCAGCATCAAAAGGACAGGGGGCTACGGGGCCAACGTCCTGACTTTC
>TRBJ1-2|13|TRBV29-1|.|.
CSVEAGGPKGYTF
TGCAGCGTTGAAGCGGGCGGACCAAAGGGCTACACCTTC
>TRBJ1-6|15|TRBV28|.|medium-sized
CASSAYQGFNSPLHF
TGTGCCAGCAGCGCCTACCAGGGGTTTAATTCACCCCTCCACTTT
>TRBJ1-2|14|TRBV5-8|TRBD1|.
CASSWSGTGRGYTF
TGTGCCAGCAGCTGGTCCGGGACAGGGAGAGGCTACACCTTC
>TRBJ1-4|14|TRBV18|TRBD1|.
CASSRDRGYEKLFF
TGTGCCAGCTCACGTGACAGGGGGTATGAAAAACTGTTTTTT
>TRBJ2-3|16|TRBV2|TRBD2|medium-sized
CASSGVSGGHTDTQYF
TGTGCCAGCAGTGGAGTCAGCGGGGGGCACACAGATACGCAGTATTTT
>TRBJ1-5|14|TRBV9|TRBD1|.
CASSVTGLNQPQHF
TGTGCCAGCAGCGTGACAGGGTTGAATCAGCCCCAGCATTTT
>TRBJ1-5|14|TRBV28|.|.
CASSSGQHNQPQHF
.
>TRBJ2-2|15|TRBV11-2|TRBD2|few
CASSPRGVGTGELFF
TGTGCCAGCAGCCCCCGGGGGGTTGGCACCGGGGAGCTGTTTTTT
>TRBJ2-3|13|TRBV6-5|.|.
CAAKSAGTDTQYF
TGTGCCGCGAAGTCCGCCGGCACAGATACGCAGTATTTT
>TRBJ1-6|15|TRBV9|TRBD1|.
CASSVSGTGGSPLHF
TGTGCCAGCAGCGTATCCGGGACAGGGGGTTCACCCCTCCACTTT
>TRBJ2-1|16|TRBV27|TRBD2|.
CASGTSVRSSYNEQFF
TGTGCCAGCGGGACTAGCGTGAGAAGCTCCTACAATGAGCAGTTCTTC
>TRBJ1-4|15|TRBV7-2|.|.
CASSLVRRYGEKLFF
TGTGCCAGCAGCTTAGTTCGCAGGTATGGTGAAAAACTGTTTTTT
>TRBJ1-2|12|TRBV10-3|.|.
CASSYVGGGYTF
TGTGCCAGCAGTTACGTGGGAGGTGGCTACACCTTC
>TRBJ2-2|16|TRBV10-3|.|.
CAISESAGRRTGELFF
TGTGCCATCAGTGAGTCGGCAGGGAGGCGCACCGGGGAGCTGTTTTTT
>TRBJ2-3|15|TRBV27|.|.
CASSSPGGSLDTQYF
TGTGCCAGCAGTTCTCCCGGGGGATCGCTAGATACGCAGTATTTT
>TRBJ1-6|16|TRBV7-2|.|few
CASSSLLTSANSPLHF
TGTGCCAGCAGCTCGTTGCTGACGTCGGCTAATTCACCCCTCCACTTT
>TRBJ1-6|15|TRBV7-9|.|few
CASSLVDRGVSPLHF
TGTGCCAGCAGCTTAGTAGACCGGGGGGTGTCACCCCTCCACTTT
>TRBJ2-4|11|TRBV5-4|.|.
CASSDQNIQYF
TGTGCCAGCAGCGATCAAAACATTCAGTACTTC
>TRBJ1-1|14|TRBV11-2|.|.
CASSLAPQSNEAFF
TGTGCCAGCAGCTTAGCGCCACAGTCAAATGAAGCTTTCTTT
>TRBJ1-6|15|TRBV27|.|few
CASLGWGAPNSPLHF
TGTGCCAGCTTAGGGTGGGGGGCCCCAAATTCACCCCTCCACTTT
>TRBJ2-3|15|TRBV6-4|TRBD2|.
CASSDSSGATDTQYF
TGTGCCAGCAGTGACTCCAGCGGGGCAACAGATACGCAGTATTTT
>TRBJ2-6|16|TRBV6-6|.|.
CASSYHQFTGANVLTF
TGTGCCAGCAGTTACCATCAATTTACTGGGGCCAACGTCCTGACTTTC
>TRBJ1-5|15|TRBV6-5|TRBD1|few
CASSYWTGGRQPQHF
TGTGCCAGCAGTTACTGGACAGGGGGCCGACAGCCCCAGCATTTT
>TRBJ1-2|16|TRBV7-2|.|.
CASSEAKAGAGYGYTF
TGTGCCAGCAGTGAAGCGAAGGCAGGGGCCGGCTATGGCTACACCTTC
>TRBJ2-3|14|TRBV4-1|.|.
CASSHIFSTDTQYF
TGCGCCAGCAGCCACATCTTTAGCACAGATACGCAGTATTTT
>TRBJ1-2|14|TRBV6-1|.|.
CASSGVGRVYGYTF
TGTGCCAGCAGCGGGGTGGGCAGGGTCTATGGCTACACCTTC
>TRBJ2-7|14|TRBV5-4|.|.
CASSPGPGSVEQYF
TGTGCCAGCAGTCCCGGTCCCGGTAGTGTCGAGCAGTACTTC
>TRBJ2-3|14|TRBV5-1|.|few
CASSLEEGSDTQYF
TGCGCCAGCAGCTTAGAGGAGGGGTCAGATACGCAGTATTTT
>TRBJ2-3|14|TRBV6-5|.|.
CASSRTTSTDTQYF
TGTGCCAGCAGCCGGACAACTAGCACAGATACGCAGTATTTT
>TRBJ1-1|13|TRBV5-5|.|.
CASSFLATSEAFF
TGTGCCAGCAGCTTTCTGGCTACATCTGAAGCTTTCTTT
>TRBJ1-6|17|TRBV5-1|.|.
CASSLGTRGGYNSPLHF
TGCGCCAGCAGCTTGGGGACTCGTGGCGGCTATAATTCACCCCTCCACTTT
>TRBJ2-3|16|TRBV5-1|TRBD1|once
CASSTGQGASTDTQYF
TGCGCCAGCAGCACGGGACAGGGGGCTAGCACAGATACGCAGTATTTT
>TRBJ2-1|16|TRBV5-1|.|.
CASSLAETRPYNEQFF
TGCGCCAGCAGCTTGGCTGAGACCCGCCCATACAATGAGCAGTTCTTC
>TRBJ1-1|14|TRBV5-1|.|.
CASSSSDLNTEAFF
TGCGCCAGCAGCTCGTCTGATTTGAACACTGAAGCTTTCTTT
>TRBJ2-1|13|TRBV6-6|.|.
CASSSRDNNEQFF
TGTGCCAGCAGTTCCCGGGACAACAATGAGCAGTTCTTC
>TRBJ2-5|13|TRBV7-8|.|.
CASSPPRWETQYF
TGTGCCAGCAGCCCCCCTAGGTGGGAGACCCAGTACTTC
>TRBJ2-1|16|TRBV28|TRBD2|.
CASSQGLAGAYNEQFF
TGTGCCAGCAGTCAAGGACTAGCGGGGGCCTACAATGAGCAGTTCTTC